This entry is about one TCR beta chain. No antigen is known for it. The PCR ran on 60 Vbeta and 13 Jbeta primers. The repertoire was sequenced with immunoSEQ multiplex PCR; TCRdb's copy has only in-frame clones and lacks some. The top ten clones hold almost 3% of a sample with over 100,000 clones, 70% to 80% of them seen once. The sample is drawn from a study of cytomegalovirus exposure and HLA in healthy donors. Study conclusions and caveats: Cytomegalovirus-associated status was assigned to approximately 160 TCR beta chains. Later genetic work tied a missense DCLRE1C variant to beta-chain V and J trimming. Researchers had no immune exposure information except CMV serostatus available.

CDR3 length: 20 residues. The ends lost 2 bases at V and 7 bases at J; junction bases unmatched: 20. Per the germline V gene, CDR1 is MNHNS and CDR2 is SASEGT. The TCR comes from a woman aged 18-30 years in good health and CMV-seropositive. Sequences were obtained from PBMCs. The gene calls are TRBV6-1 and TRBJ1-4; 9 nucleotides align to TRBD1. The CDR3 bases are TGTGCCAGCAGTGAAAACCCTACTTACAGGGGGCGCCCGTTTGGTGAAAAACTGTTTTTT. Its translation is CASSENPTYRGRPFGEKLFF.